These T cell receptor beta chains were read from a single sample in a study of blood T cell repertoires in COVID-19. Method: immunoSEQ multiplex PCR; TCRdb's copy keeps in-frame clones and lacks some. Found here are about 160,000 clones, about four fifths of them singletons; the top ten hold approximately 3.6%. The sequenced material came from PBMCs or T cells enriched from blood (not recorded which). These receptor sequences come from a woman aged 55 to 70 who had recovered from COVID-19. CDR3s include the opening cysteine and the closing phenylalanine or tryptophan. The order of the fields is V gene, clone size, J gene, D gene, CDR3 DNA, CDR3 protein. D genes are given only for firm matches. Clone size is stated in some rows and not others, as once, few, many or a class when expanded.

>TRBV3-1/TRBV3-2|-|TRBJ1-3|-
TGTGCCAGCAGCCGAGCGGGAATAGGAAACACCATATATTTT
CASSRAGIGNTIYF
>TRBV10-3|-|TRBJ1-5|-
TGTGCCATCAGGACTCCCAGACAGATGATCCAACCCCAGCATTTT
CAIRTPRQMIQPQHF
>TRBV10-3|-|TRBJ2-3|TRBD2
TGTGCCATCAGCGAACTAGCGGGGGAACGAAACACAGATACGCAGTATTTT
CAISELAGERNTDTQYF
>TRBV11-2|few|TRBJ1-2|TRBD1
TGTGCCAGCAGCCCAGGGACAGGGGAATTGGGTGGCTACACCTTC
CASSPGTGELGGYTF
>TRBV3-1/TRBV3-2|-|TRBJ2-2|TRBD1
TGTGCCAGCAGCCCTCACAGGGGTTCGGCGGGGGAGCTGTTTTTT
CASSPHRGSAGELFF
>TRBV3-1/TRBV3-2|many|TRBJ2-1|-
TGTGCCAGCAGCCAAGCTGACCTCCCGGGCAATGAGCAGTTCTTC
CASSQADLPGNEQFF
>TRBV2|few|TRBJ2-7|TRBD2
TGTGCCAGCAGTGAAGCTAGCGGGGGACCTTTATACGAGCAGTACTTC
CASSEASGGPLYEQYF
>TRBV5-1|-|TRBJ1-2|-
TGCGCCAGCGCCAGGGACTCTGTTACTAACTATGGCTACACCTTC
CASARDSVTNYGYTF
>TRBV27|-|TRBJ2-7|TRBD1
TGTGCCAGCAGTTTAGACAGGGGGCGTAGGGAGCAGTACTTC
CASSLDRGRREQYF
>TRBV6-1|-|TRBJ2-2|TRBD1
TGTGCCAGCAGTGGGCGGGACAGGGGGTACCCCGGGGAGCTGTTTTTT
CASSGRDRGYPGELFF
>TRBV30|-|TRBJ1-6|-
TGTGCCTGGAGTGCTCGCTCCTATAATTCACCCCTCCACTTT
CAWSARSYNSPLHF
>TRBV24-1|-|TRBJ2-2|-
TGTGCCACCAGTGATGGGCTGGTGAACACCGGGGAGCTGTTTTTT
CATSDGLVNTGELFF
>TRBV30|-|TRBJ1-5|TRBD1
TGTGCCTGGAGTCGACGCGACAGGGGGGTTAATCAGCCCCAGCATTTT
CAWSRRDRGVNQPQHF
>TRBV5-4|-|TRBJ2-1|TRBD1
TGTGCCAGCAGCTTGGGGACAGGGGATGAGCAGTTCTTC
CASSLGTGDEQFF
>TRBV29-1|-|TRBJ1-2|TRBD1
TGCAGCGCCCGGGACAGGGGGGATTCGGGCTACACCTTC
CSARDRGDSGYTF
>TRBV11-2|-|TRBJ2-7|TRBD1
TGTGCCAGCAGCTTGGGACAGGGGCGATCCGGGGAGCAGTACTTC
CASSLGQGRSGEQYF
>TRBV5-6|-|TRBJ2-2|-
TGTGCCAGCAGCTTTACTTTCGGGGAGCTGTTTTTT
CASSFTFGELFF
>TRBV2|-|TRBJ1-5|-
TGTGCCAGCAGGAGGGGGGGGAGCAATCAGCCCCAGCATTTT
CASRRGGSNQPQHF
>TRBV14|-|TRBJ1-1|TRBD1
TGTGCCAGCAGCCGGACAGGGGAAGGTTCGGAAGCTTTCTTT
CASSRTGEGSEAFF
>TRBV7-4|-|TRBJ2-3|-
TGTGCCAGCACCCCACGGGGGCAGTATTTT
CASTPRGQYF
>TRBV2|-|TRBJ1-4|TRBD1
TGTGCCAGCCATCGACAGGGGACAACTAATGAAAAACTGTTTTTT
CASHRQGTTNEKLFF
>TRBV4-2|once|TRBJ1-2|TRBD1
TGTGCCAGCAGCCAAGATGGCTCCAGGGGGGACTATGGCTACACCTTC
CASSQDGSRGDYGYTF